These 22 T cell receptor beta chains were sequenced from one sample in a study of blood T cells in healthy people across ages. A second about 7 to 11 cycle PCR used barcoded and J-beta primers. TCRdb recomputed calls from the 5' RACE reads with MiXCR, one row per CDR3 protein. The top ten hold 17% of the sample, which has around 870,000 distinct CDR3 sequences, more than 25% seen once. Sample: blood. The receptors stem from a woman older than 75 in good health.

Many counts were recorded for this clonotype. The chain combines TRBV29-1 with TRBJ1-2; TRBD1 might be the D (6 bases). Per germline, CDR1 SQVTM and CDR2 ANQGSEA. V lost 7 bases to trimming and J lost 2 bases, with 8 bases between them. CDR3 length: 11 residues. This CDR3 is CSAGHNYGYTF. The CDR3 nucleotides read TGCAGCGCGGGACACAACTATGGCTACACCTTC.

The chain links TRBV5-1 to TRBJ2-3, with no clear D. Trimming removed 4 bases at V and 4 bases at J, with 13 bases between. The CDR3 has 14 residues. Per germline, CDR1 SGHRS and CDR2 YFSETQ. The CDR3 DNA sequence: TGCGCCAGCAGCGTGGGGTCTCAACCAGATACGCAGTATTTT. As protein: CASSVGSQPDTQYF.

This clonotype showed up many times. The chain has TRBV7-9 and TRBJ2-4, with D unresolved. The CDR3 runs to 13 residues. The germline CDR1 and CDR2 sequences are SEHNR and FQNEAQ (reference sequence). The V gene lost 4 bases and the J gene lost 7 bases, with 11 bases spanning the gap. CDR3 bases: TGTGCCAGCAGCTCCGGCAGCTCCAACATTCAGTACTTC. Its protein is CASSSGSSNIQYF. The full variable domain, its missing parts supplied by reference TRBV7-9 and TRBJ2-4, is DTGVSQNPRHKITKRGQNVTFRCDPISEHNRLYWYRQTLGQGPEFLTYFQNEAQLEKSRLLSDRFSAERPKGSFSTLEIQRTEQGDSAMYLCASSSGSSNIQYFGAGTRLSVL.

The chain couples TRBV5-4 to TRBJ1-4, with a weak D call TRBD1 (5 bases). V lost 4 bases and J lost 6, with 16 bases in between. Looked up from germline, CDR1 is SGHNT and CDR2 is YYREEE (reference sequence). The CDR3 spans 15 residues. This chain's CDR3 is CASSPGAGRDEKLFF. CDR3 nucleotide sequence: TGTGCCAGCAGCCCCGGGGCAGGAAGAGATGAAAAACTGTTTTTT.

This clonotype was counted a few times. The rearrangement links TRBV5-1 to TRBJ1-2, with TRBD1 as a possible D gene (6 bases). The CDR3 is 13 residues long. CDR1 and CDR2 (germline): SGHRS, YFSETQ. The V gene lost 4 bases and the J gene lost 8 bases, with 15 bases spanning the gap. DNA for the CDR3: TGCGCCAGCAGCCGCTCAACAGGGATAGGCTACACCTTC. Amino acid sequence: CASSRSTGIGYTF. The entire variable domain, with the rest obtained from reference TRBV5-1 and TRBJ1-2, is as follows: KAGVTQTPRYLIKTRGQQVTLSCSPISGHRSVSWYQQTPGQGLQFLFEYFSETQRNKGNFPGRFSGRQFSNSRSEMNVSTLELGDSALYLCASSRSTGIGYTFGSGTRLTVV.

On this clonotype: A read error is possible here, since a much larger clone lies one base away. The chain has TRBV11-3 and TRBJ2-1; D uncertain. The CDR3 is 15 residues long. Germline lookup yields CDR1 SGHNT and CDR2 YENEEA. CDR3 residues: CVSSRKGSSYNEQFF. CDR3 bases: TGTGTCAGCAGCAGAAAGGGAAGCTCCTACAATGAGCAGTTCTTC.

The chain combines TRBV9 with TRBJ2-7; D might be TRBD1 or TRBD2, each matching 6 bases. The end of the DNA fits TRBJ2-1 better, so the J call may be wrong. CDR3 length equals 16 residues. The germline V gene encodes CDR1 SGDLS and CDR2 YYNGEE. The CDR3 reads CASSVANRAAGNEQFF. Written as DNA, the CDR3 is TGTGCCAGCAGCGTAGCGAACAGGGCAGCGGGCAATGAGCAGTTCTTC.

The table lists this clonotype with many counts. CDR3 residues: CASSYSGTGNYGGNIQYF. In nucleotides, the CDR3 is TGTGCCAGCAGCTACTCCGGGACAGGGAATTATGGGGGAAACATTCAGTACTTC. The V and J genes are TRBV7-2 and TRBJ2-4; 9 positions agree with TRBD1. This CDR3 has 18 residues. V shed 4 bases and J 6 bases; nucleotides not matched to a gene: 16. The V gene's germline CDR1 is SGHTA and CDR2 FQGNSA.

This clonotype was detected only once. This chain uses TRBV29-1 with TRBJ2-4; 7 bases line up with TRBD2. V lost 3 bases to trimming and J lost 13 bases; unmatched junction nucleotides: 18. Germline values: CDR1 SQVTM, CDR2 ANQGSEA. The CDR3 is made up of 15 amino acids. The CDR3 bases are TGCAGCGTTGAGGGAGGGGCAGGGTTCGAAGAGTCCCAGTACTTC. This gives the protein CSVEGGAGFEESQYF.

There are a few counts of this clonotype. V usage is TRBV19 and J usage is TRBJ2-1; D call uncertain. Germline V gene sequence: CDR1 LNHDA, CDR2 SQIVND (reference sequence). CDR3 length equals 14 residues. The V end lost 3 bases, the J end lost 8 bases, and 14 bases lay between the germline ends. Here the CDR3 reads CASSIVPGLDEQFF. CDR3 DNA: TGTGCCAGTAGTATCGTCCCGGGCCTGGATGAGCAGTTCTTC. The whole variable domain, remainder taken from reference TRBV19 and TRBJ2-1, is DGGITQSPKYLFRKEGQNVTLSCEQNLNHDAMYWYRQDPGQGLRLIYYSQIVNDFQKGDIAEGYSVSREKKESFPLTVTSAQKNPTAFYLCASSIVPGLDEQFFGPGTRLTVL.

This rearrangement joins TRBV27 to TRBJ2-2, with a weak D call TRBD1 (6 bases). Germline CDR1 and CDR2: MNHEY and SMNVEV (reference sequence). V was shortened by 7 bases and J by 6 bases, with 15 bases between the two germline ends. This CDR3 is 14 amino acids long. Written as DNA, the CDR3 is TGTGCCAGCACCAGAACAGGGTTTGCCGGGGAGCTGTTTTTT. This codes for CASTRTGFAGELFF.

This clonotype was observed many times. The gene calls are TRBV9 and TRBJ2-3, with 10 bases identical to TRBD1. Germline V gives CDR1 SGDLS, CDR2 YYNGEE. The CDR3 loop spans 16 amino acids. V gave up 3 bases and J gave up 2 bases; unmatched junction bases: 6. The CDR3 region is CASSARDRGFTDTQYF. DNA of the CDR3: TGTGCCAGCAGCGCCCGGGACAGGGGATTCACAGATACGCAGTATTTT.

This clonotype was recorded once. One end of the junction is discordant with germline, which a read error may explain. The chain carries TRBV20-1 and TRBJ2-1; 14 nucleotides match TRBD2. The germline V gene has CDR1 DFQATT and CDR2 SNEGSKA (reference sequence). This CDR3 has 18 residues. The CDR3 nucleotides are TGCAGTACTAGTCCCCCTCCCGGCGGGACTAGCGGGGGAAGTGAGCAGTTCTTC. Its protein is CSTSPPPGGTSGGSEQFF.

A remark on this clonotype: An end of the junction does not agree with germline; a read error may underlie this. The genes are TRBV15 and TRBJ2-7; D might be TRBD1 (5 bases). The CDR3 contains 16 residues. CDR1 and CDR2 (germline): LNHNV, YYDKDF (reference sequence). CDR3 bases: TGTGCCGCCAGCAGAGATTCGGTCCGAACAGGCAATGAGCAGTACTTC. Protein: CAASRDSVRTGNEQYF.

This rearrangement joins TRBV19 to TRBJ1-5, with D perhaps matching TRBD1 (5 bases). V was pared by 8 bases and J by 1 base, with 24 bases between. The CDR3 loop spans 18 amino acids. Germline CDR1 is LNHDA and CDR2 is SQIVND (reference sequence). In DNA, the CDR3 is TGTGCCAGTTTCCTCCTCGGGGGAGTAAGTAGCAGCAATCAGCCCCAGCATTTT. This gives the protein CASFLLGGVSSSNQPQHF.

On this clonotype: This may be a read error: a much more frequent sequence differs by one nucleotide. V is TRBV7-2 and J is TRBJ1-2; 7 nucleotides match TRBD1. Germline V gives CDR1 SGHTA, CDR2 FQGNSA. The CDR3 consists of 13 residues. Here the CDR3 reads CASSRDRYYCYTF. In DNA, the CDR3 is TGTGCCAGCAGTCGGGACAGATACTATTGCTACACCTTC.

Comment on this clonotype: This may stem from a read error, because a much larger clone lies one nucleotide away. The genes are TRBV7-8 and TRBJ2-7, with 7 bases identical to TRBD1. Per germline, CDR1 SGHVS and CDR2 FQNEAQ. This CDR3 comprises 17 residues. The CDR3: CAGSLATGTASSYEQYF. The CDR3 DNA sequence: TGTGCCGGCAGCTTAGCGACCGGGACAGCTAGCTCCTACGAGCAGTACTTC.

As to this clonotype: This may be a read error: a much more frequent sequence differs by one nucleotide. The chain couples TRBV20-1 to TRBJ2-4, with 11 bases fitting TRBD1. The J call may be faulty, since TRBJ2-7 better matches the DNA end. Germline V gene sequence: CDR1 DFQATT, CDR2 SNEGSKA (reference sequence). This CDR3 spans 13 amino acids. The CDR3 DNA reads TGCAGTGCCCTGGGGACAGGGGGAGACGAGCAGTACTTC. This gives the protein CSALGTGGDEQYF.

This clonotype was detected only once. CDR3 nucleotides: TGTGCCAGCAGCCCCCGCCGTCTCCCGGGCTATGGCTACACCTTC. As protein: CASSPRRLPGYGYTF. This sequence joins TRBV7-2 and TRBJ1-2; D not resolved. CDR3 length equals 15 residues. Germline V gives CDR1 SGHTA, CDR2 FQGNSA. V shed 5 bases and J shed 4 bases, with 17 bases lying between them.

This clonotype was seen a handful of times. The V call is TRBV7-2, the J call TRBJ1-3; possible D gene TRBD1, 6 bases. CDR3 length equals 15 residues. Trimming shortened V by 5 bases and J by 0 bases, and 11 bases separated the two germline ends. Germline V gives CDR1 SGHTA, CDR2 FQGNSA. In DNA, the CDR3 is TGTGCCAGCAGCCCGGGACATTTCTCTGGAAACACCATATATTTT. This sequence encodes CASSPGHFSGNTIYF.

This clonotype appeared many times. The chain is built from TRBV7-2 and TRBJ1-2; 7 positions match TRBD1. The trim removed 5 bases at V and 3 bases at J, leaving 6 bases unmatched. CDR3 length equals 14 residues. In germline, CDR1 is SGHTA, CDR2 FQGNSA. This CDR3 reads CASSQQDRDYGYTF. CDR3 nucleotides: TGTGCCAGCAGCCAGCAAGACAGGGACTATGGCTACACCTTC.

This clonotype was recorded at least ten times. The gene calls are TRBV7-8 and TRBJ2-3; no firm D call. Germline V lookup: CDR1 SGHVS, CDR2 FQNEAQ. The V gene lost 5 bases and the J gene lost 6 bases, with 18 bases spanning the gap. This CDR3 is built from 15 residues. CDR3 coding DNA: TGTGCCAGCAGCCGTGAGCCCCTCCAATTGGATACGCAGTATTTT. Translated: CASSREPLQLDTQYF.